This T cell receptor beta chain was captured by sequencing in a study of regulatory T cells in long-lasting Graves disease. Study-wide findings and caveats: Persistent disease was associated with favored TRBV28 usage and with favored use of TRBJ1-2 and TRBJ2-5.

Assembly of TCR beta libraries relied on iRepertoire HTBI primers together with Arm-PCR of CDR3 regions. TCRdb recomputed calls from the multiplex PCR reads with MiXCR, one row per CDR3 protein. The sample has 300,000 to 400,000 distinct CDR3 sequences, roughly 17% seen once. Time point specified: newly diagnosed GD, antithyroid drugs for less than 3 months. PBMC-derived RNA was used for the TCR library. Germline trimming cut 0 bases from V and 2 bases from J; bases unmatched to any gene: 9. This CDR3 comprises 18 residues. The germline gives CDR1 SGDLS, CDR2 YYNGEE. This clonotype has only a few counts. Antigen: not known. This same sample was also part of a study on T cells in Graves' hyperthyroidism and ophthalmopathy. This second report adds: The TCR CDR3 first-round RT-PCR relied on the HTBI primer set.

This chain connects TRBV9 to TRBJ2-3, with TRBD2 matching 10 bases. The source of this sequence is a man in his forties or fifties with Graves disease. The sequences come from peripheral blood mononuclear cells (PBMCs), collected at new diagnosis, from a patient treated with antithyroid drugs. DNA of the CDR3: TGTGCCAGCAGCGTAGTTTCAAGCGGGGGGGCGAACACAGATACGCAGTATTTT. This codes for CASSVVSSGGANTDTQYF.